The 25 T cell receptor beta chains presented below share a single source sample, sequenced in a study of cytomegalovirus exposure and HLA in healthy donors. The PCR made use of 60 Vbeta and 13 Jbeta primers. Produced via immunoSEQ multiplex PCR; TCRdb's table is partial and in-frame only. The repertoire includes 80,000 to 95,000 clones, approximately 63% of them detected once, and around 6.6% sits in the top ten. Source material: PBMCs. All receptors derive from a young woman in good health and CMV-seronegative.

This clone has a single count. The CDR3 loop reads CASSLSQAGTGAPETQYF. Written as DNA, the CDR3 is TGTGCCAGCAGCTTATCCCAGGCCGGGACAGGGGCCCCAGAGACCCAGTACTTC. The gene calls are TRBV11-3 and TRBJ2-5; 10 bases are shared with TRBD1. The CDR3 consists of 18 residues. Germline CDR1 and CDR2: SGHNT and YENEEA. The J segment lost 4 bases and the V segment lost 2 bases, leaving 13 bases of the junction unmatched.

The chain recombines TRBV18 with TRBJ2-7; D unresolved. The CDR3 contains 15 residues. From germline, CDR1 is KGHSH and CDR2 LQKENI. V gave up 2 bases and J gave up 4 bases, with 15 bases separating them. In nucleotides, the CDR3 is TGTGCCAGCTCACCAATCCGCGGTTCTCAATACGAGCAGTACTTC. Translation: CASSPIRGSQYEQYF.

The chain joins TRBV7-9 to TRBJ2-3, with TRBD2 as a possible D gene (5 bases). Trimming took off 6 bases at V and 5 bases at J, with 15 bases between the two ends. The CDR3 has 14 residues. The germline V gene encodes CDR1 SEHNR and CDR2 FQNEAQ (reference sequence). The CDR3 DNA reads TGTGCCAGCAGTTTACTCATCGGGGTAGATACGCAGTATTTT. It is translated as CASSLLIGVDTQYF.

The V call is TRBV7-6, the J call TRBJ2-3; D possibly corresponds to TRBD1 (5 bases). CDR1 SGHVS and CDR2 FNYEAQ come from the germline V gene. CDR3 length: 15 residues. V lost 1 base and J 6 bases, leaving 14 bases between the germline ends. The CDR3 nucleotides read TGTGCCAGCAGCTTAGACGTGGGGCCCGCGGATACGCAGTATTTT. Translating gives CASSLDVGPADTQYF.

The V call is TRBV28, the J call TRBJ2-6, with TRBD1 identical over 11 bases. CDR3 size: 15 residues. V trimming: 8 bases; J trimming: 4 bases; junction bases outside the gene matches: 4. The germline V gene has CDR1 MDHEN and CDR2 SYDVKM. CDR3 sequence (DNA): TGTGCCAGCGGACAGGGGGCTGAGGGGGCCAACGTCCTGACTTTC. Amino acid sequence: CASGQGAEGANVLTF. Using reference TRBV28 and TRBJ2-6 for the parts outside the CDR3, the full variable domain is DVKVTQSSRYLVKRTGEKVFLECVQDMDHENMFWYRQDPGLGLRLIYFSYDVKMKEKGDIPEGYSVSREKKERFSLILESASTNQTSMYLCASGQGAEGANVLTFGAGSRLTVL.

This rearrangement joins TRBV30 to TRBJ2-7; D gene uncertain. The CDR3 is 12 residues long. The V end was cut by 2 bases, the J end by 4 bases, with 9 bases between. Germline assignment: CDR1 GTSNPN and CDR2 SVGIG (reference sequence). The CDR3 bases are TGTGCCTGGAGTATCCGCAGTTACGAGCAGTACTTC. Its protein product is CAWSIRSYEQYF.

The V and J genes are TRBV25-1 and TRBJ1-5; no reliable D call. The germline CDR1 and CDR2 sequences are MGHDK and SYGVNS. The CDR3 has 12 amino acids. Trimming cost V 4 bases and J 4 bases, with 5 bases left between them. CDR3 sequence reads: CASSVGNQPQHF. DNA for the CDR3: TGTGCCAGCAGTGTCGGGAATCAGCCCCAGCATTTT. Full variable domain (rest looked up from reference TRBV25-1 and TRBJ1-5): EADIYQTPRYLVIGTGKKITLECSQTMGHDKMYWYQQDPGMELHLIHYSYGVNSTEKGDLSSESTVSRIRTEHFPLTLESARPSHTSQYLCASSVGNQPQHFGDGTRLSIL.

The gene calls are TRBV19 and TRBJ2-1; D uncertain. This CDR3 region has 13 residues. The germline V gene encodes CDR1 LNHDA and CDR2 SQIVND (reference sequence). The ends were cut back, 3 bases at V and 3 bases at J, with 6 bases in the middle. Here the CDR3 DNA reads TGTGCCAGTAGTATTCAGAACTACAATGAGCAGTTCTTC. Translating it yields CASSIQNYNEQFF.

The gene calls are TRBV6-6 and TRBJ2-5; D is possibly TRBD1 (5 bases). Germline CDR1 reads MNHNY; CDR2 reads SVGAGI (reference sequence). The CDR3 consists of 15 residues. The V and J ends lost 2 bases and 2 bases respectively, with 12 bases between them. The CDR3 protein is CASSYPGQGQETQYF. The CDR3 nucleotides are TGTGCCAGCAGTTACCCCGGCCAGGGTCAAGAGACCCAGTACTTC.

The chain uses TRBV27 and TRBJ2-1; TRBD2 matches 14 bases. J lost 9 bases, V lost 4 bases, and 8 bases had no gene match. Looked up from germline, CDR1 is MNHEY and CDR2 is SMNVEV (reference sequence). The CDR3 extends over 16 amino acids. CDR3 amino acids: CASSYRGTSGGGEQFF. The CDR3 nucleotides read TGTGCCAGCAGTTATAGGGGGACTAGCGGGGGCGGTGAGCAGTTCTTC.

Turning to this clone: Different DNA sequences within this sample yield the same CDR3. This chain joins TRBV5-1 and TRBJ2-3, with 8 bases aligning to TRBD1. The length of the CDR3 is 15 residues. Trimming took 0 bases from V and 4 from J; bases not matched to a gene: 4. Germline V gene data show CDR1 as SGHRS and CDR2 as YFSETQ. CDR3 amino acids: CASSLVQGAADTQYF. The CDR3 DNA reads TGCGCCAGCAGCTTGGTTCAGGGGGCGGCAGATACGCAGTATTTT.

This clone showed up just a few times. This rearrangement joins TRBV7-2 to TRBJ1-1; TRBD1 agrees at 8 bases. Unmatched junction bases numbered 3, after V lost 5 bases and J lost 1 base. CDR3 length equals 14 residues. Germline V gene sequence: CDR1 SGHTA, CDR2 FQGNSA. CDR3: CASSTDRANTEAFF. For the CDR3, the DNA is TGTGCCAGCAGCACGGACAGGGCGAACACTGAAGCTTTCTTT.

The rearrangement uses TRBV6-1 and TRBJ2-2, with no clear D. CDR3 size: 13 residues. V lost 6 bases, J lost 9 bases, and 14 bases lay in between. Germline CDR1 MNHNS, CDR2 SASEGT. The CDR3 nucleotides read TGTGCCAGCAGCCCCCAAGTTAGAAGGGAGCTGTTTTTT. Translating gives CASSPQVRRELFF.

This clone was recorded a few times. The chain carries TRBV7-2 and TRBJ1-2, with 9 bases fitting TRBD1. CDR1 SGHTA and CDR2 FQGNSA come from the germline V gene. Germline trimming cut 4 bases from V and 8 bases from J; bases unmatched to any gene: 8. The CDR3 covers 14 residues. CDR3 in DNA: TGTGCCAGCAGCTCAACCGGACAGGGGAGGGGCTACACCTTC. This sequence encodes CASSSTGQGRGYTF.

This clone was counted a few times. The CDR3: CASSFSSGTYNEQFF. The CDR3, as DNA: TGTGCCAGCAGTTTTTCAAGCGGGACCTACAATGAGCAGTTCTTC. This rearrangement joins TRBV27 to TRBJ2-1; 7 bases map to TRBD2. Germline CDR1 reads MNHEY; CDR2 reads SMNVEV (reference sequence). Germline trimming cut 3 bases from V and 2 bases from J; bases unmatched to any gene: 4. CDR3 length: 15 amino acids.

J is TRBJ1-1 and V is TRBV25-1; possible D gene TRBD1, 6 bases. Deletions cut 2 bases from V and 5 bases from J, with 12 bases between. There are 14 residues in the CDR3. CDR1 is MGHDK, CDR2 SYGVNS, per germline. The CDR3, as DNA: TGTGCCAGCAGTGAACCAGGGGCGAAGACTGAAGCTTTCTTT. The encoded protein is CASSEPGAKTEAFF.

The chain has TRBV5-1 and TRBJ2-1; 15 nucleotides agree with TRBD2. Germline V gene sequence: CDR1 SGHRS, CDR2 YFSETQ. The CDR3 totals 16 residues. The junction had 4 bases not matched to a gene; V was cut back by 3 bases and J by 6 bases. The CDR3 region is CASSYGLAGGRNEQFF. For the CDR3, the DNA is TGCGCCAGCAGCTATGGACTAGCGGGGGGGCGCAATGAGCAGTTCTTC.

The chain recombines TRBV30 with TRBJ1-1; 8 bases agree with TRBD1. J lost 4 bases, V lost 0 bases, and 4 bases had no gene match. Germline V CDR1 and CDR2: GTSNPN, SVGIG (reference sequence). The CDR3 extends over 14 amino acids. The DNA of the CDR3 is TGTGCCTGGAGTGTTTACAGGGGGTTCACTGAAGCTTTCTTT. Its translation is CAWSVYRGFTEAFF.

The chain joins TRBV7-9 to TRBJ2-3, with a tentative D call TRBD1 (6 bases). The CDR3 has 12 amino acids. Per the germline V gene, CDR1 is SEHNR and CDR2 is FQNEAQ (reference sequence). Trimming removed 6 bases from V and 6 bases from J, with 10 bases in between. The CDR3 coding sequence is TGTGCCAGCAGTATAAGGGGGGATACGCAGTATTTT. Translating it yields CASSIRGDTQYF.

This clone was observed a few times. The rearrangement links TRBV28 to TRBJ1-4; D is undetermined. This CDR3 spans 16 amino acids. Trimming pared 5 bases from V and 0 bases from J, leaving 13 bases between. CDR1 MDHEN and CDR2 SYDVKM come from the germline V gene. The CDR3 sequence: CASSRARQATNEKLFF. In nucleotides, the CDR3 is TGTGCCAGCAGTCGAGCCAGGCAGGCAACTAATGAAAAACTGTTTTTT.

This clone has only a few counts. The chain has TRBV10-3 and TRBJ1-3, with 9 bases identical to TRBD1. Germline CDR1 is ENHRY and CDR2 is SYGVKD. CDR3 length: 15 amino acids. V dropped 4 bases and J dropped 2; count of bases not matched to a gene: 3. Written as DNA, the CDR3 is TGTGCCATCAGTGTAACAGGGGGCACTGGAAACACCATATATTTT. Its protein is CAISVTGGTGNTIYF.

This sequence joins TRBV6-5 and TRBJ1-4; 8 positions match TRBD1. The V gene end was trimmed by 2 bases and the J gene end by 2 bases; junction bases not matched to a gene: 4. Germline CDR1 and CDR2: MNHEY and SVGAGI. This CDR3 comprises 16 residues. DNA for the CDR3: TGTGCCAGCAGTTACCAGGGGGCTGTCACTAATGAAAAACTGTTTTTT. It codes for CASSYQGAVTNEKLFF.

The chain is built from TRBV11-2 and TRBJ1-2; D unclear. This CDR3 region has 15 residues. The germline CDR1 and CDR2 sequences are SGHAT and FQNNGV. The germline V and J ends were trimmed by 5 bases and 3 bases, with 16 bases remaining between them. CDR3 in DNA: TGTGCCAGCAGCCGGGGAGACCCTGCCTACTATGGCTACACCTTC. It yields the protein CASSRGDPAYYGYTF.

This chain connects TRBV27 to TRBJ1-2, with TRBD1 identical over 8 bases. The CDR3 has 16 residues. Germline values: CDR1 MNHEY, CDR2 SMNVEV (reference sequence). J was trimmed by 4 bases and V by 6 bases; bases with no gene match: 13. CDR3 residues: CASSSTQGQAFYGYTF. Here the CDR3 DNA reads TGTGCCAGCAGCTCCACCCAGGGACAGGCTTTCTATGGCTACACCTTC.

Written as DNA, the CDR3 is TGTGCCAGCAGTCAACCCGGACTGCTTTATGGCTACACCTTC. It is translated as CASSQPGLLYGYTF. The chain uses TRBV6-5 and TRBJ1-2; D uncertain. The CDR3 spans 14 residues. CDR1 is MNHEY, CDR2 SVGAGI, per germline. Trimming removed 5 bases from V and 5 bases from J, with 15 bases in between.